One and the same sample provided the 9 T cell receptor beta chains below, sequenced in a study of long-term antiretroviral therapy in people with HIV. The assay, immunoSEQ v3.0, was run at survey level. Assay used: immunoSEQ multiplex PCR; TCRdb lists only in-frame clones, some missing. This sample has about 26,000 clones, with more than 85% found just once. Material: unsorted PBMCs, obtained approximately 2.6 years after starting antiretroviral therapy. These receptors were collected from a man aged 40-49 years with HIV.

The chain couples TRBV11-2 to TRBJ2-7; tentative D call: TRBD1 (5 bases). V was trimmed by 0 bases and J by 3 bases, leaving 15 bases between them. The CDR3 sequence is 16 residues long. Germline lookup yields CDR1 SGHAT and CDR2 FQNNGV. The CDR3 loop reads CASSLDQGPSHYEQYF. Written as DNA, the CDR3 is TGTGCCAGCAGCTTAGATCAGGGCCCCTCTCACTACGAGCAGTACTTC.

The CDR3, as DNA: TGTGCCAGCAGTGGAAGGAGGACAGATACGCAGTATTTT. This gives the protein CASSGRRTDTQYF. V and J are TRBV6-1 and TRBJ2-3, with a tentative D call TRBD2 (5 bases). Trimming removed 4 bases at V and 3 bases at J, with 8 bases between. Germline CDR1 and CDR2: MNHNS and SASEGT. The CDR3 runs to 13 residues.

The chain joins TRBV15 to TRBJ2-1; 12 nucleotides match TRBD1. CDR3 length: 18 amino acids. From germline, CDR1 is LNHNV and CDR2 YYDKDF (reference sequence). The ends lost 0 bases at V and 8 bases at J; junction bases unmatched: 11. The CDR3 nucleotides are TGTGCCACCAGCAGAGACCGGGACAGGGGGCAGGGGGGTGATGAGCAGTTCTTC. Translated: CATSRDRDRGQGGDEQFF.

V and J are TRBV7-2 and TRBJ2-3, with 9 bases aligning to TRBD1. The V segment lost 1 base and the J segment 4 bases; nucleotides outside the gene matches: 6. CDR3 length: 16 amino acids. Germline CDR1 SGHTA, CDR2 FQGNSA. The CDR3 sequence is CASSLGPQGAADTQYF. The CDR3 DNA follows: TGTGCCAGCAGCTTAGGCCCACAGGGGGCCGCAGATACGCAGTATTTT.

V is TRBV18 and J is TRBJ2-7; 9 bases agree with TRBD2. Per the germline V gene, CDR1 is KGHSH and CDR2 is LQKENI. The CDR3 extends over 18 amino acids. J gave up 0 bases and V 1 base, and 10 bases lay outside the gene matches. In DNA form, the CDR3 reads TGTGCCAGCTCACCACGGGGTAGCGGGGGACCAAGCTCCTACGAGCAGTACTTC. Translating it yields CASSPRGSGGPSSYEQYF.

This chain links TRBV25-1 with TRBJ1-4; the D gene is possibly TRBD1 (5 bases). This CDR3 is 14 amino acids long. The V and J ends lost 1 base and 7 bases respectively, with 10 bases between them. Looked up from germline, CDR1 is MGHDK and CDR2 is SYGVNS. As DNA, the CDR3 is TGTGCCAGCAGTGAATGGGGGGGAAGTGAAAAACTGTTTTTT. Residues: CASSEWGGSEKLFF.

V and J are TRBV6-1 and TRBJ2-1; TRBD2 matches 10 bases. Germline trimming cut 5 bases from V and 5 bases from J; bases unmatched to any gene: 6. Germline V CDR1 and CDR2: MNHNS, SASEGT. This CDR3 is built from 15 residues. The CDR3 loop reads CASSRVLAGDNEQFF. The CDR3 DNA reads TGTGCCAGCAGTCGGGTGCTAGCGGGGGACAATGAGCAGTTCTTC.

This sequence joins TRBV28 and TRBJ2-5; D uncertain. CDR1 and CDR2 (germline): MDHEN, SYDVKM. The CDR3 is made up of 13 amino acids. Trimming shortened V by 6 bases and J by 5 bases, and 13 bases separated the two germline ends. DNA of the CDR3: TGTGCCAGCAGCCCACCACCGGGTGAGACCCAGTACTTC. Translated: CASSPPPGETQYF. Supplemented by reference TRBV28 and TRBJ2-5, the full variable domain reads DVKVTQSSRYLVKRTGEKVFLECVQDMDHENMFWYRQDPGLGLRLIYFSYDVKMKEKGDIPEGYSVSREKKERFSLILESASTNQTSMYLCASSPPPGETQYFGPGTRLLVL.

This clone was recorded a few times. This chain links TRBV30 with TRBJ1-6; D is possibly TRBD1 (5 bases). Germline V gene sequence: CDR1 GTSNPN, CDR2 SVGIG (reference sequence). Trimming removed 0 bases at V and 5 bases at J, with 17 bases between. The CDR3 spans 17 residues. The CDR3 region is CAWSVSDTFQDNSPLHF. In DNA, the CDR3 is TGTGCCTGGAGTGTATCGGACACCTTCCAAGATAATTCACCCCTCCACTTT.